The clone carrying this TCR beta chain was picked up a small number of times. What it binds is not known. The V gene lost 6 bases and the J gene lost 7 bases, with 26 bases spanning the gap. Germline CDR1 SGHDT, CDR2 YYEEEE. This CDR3 contains 17 residues. TCRalpha and TCRbeta libraries used 5'RACE with constant-segment primers and UMIs. MiXCR, run by TCRdb on the 5' RACE reads, gives a single entry per CDR3 protein. This table has 410,000 or so distinct CDR3 sequences, 23% appearing once. The source of the sample is a study of T-cell memory formation after mild COVID-19. Study-wide findings and caveats: Certain responding clones were present in pre-infection memory, suggesting participation of cross-reactive memory. Clonal second-wave expansions that peaked on day 37 had unconfirmed SARS-CoV-2 specificity. Mainly CM and EM harbored the contracting CD4+ clones; mainly EMRA harbored the CD8+ ones.

This receptor was obtained from an adult woman who had mild COVID-19 (a few samples of this study predate the infection). Cell type and time point are not known. Material for sequencing was PBMCs or a T cell subset sorted from them (not recorded which). The chain links TRBV5-6 to TRBJ2-1; possibly TRBD1 for D (5 bases). The CDR3 coding sequence is TGTGCCAGCACCCTTGGATCCAATTGGCAGGGAAGGAATGAGCAGTTCTTC. This encodes CASTLGSNWQGRNEQFF.